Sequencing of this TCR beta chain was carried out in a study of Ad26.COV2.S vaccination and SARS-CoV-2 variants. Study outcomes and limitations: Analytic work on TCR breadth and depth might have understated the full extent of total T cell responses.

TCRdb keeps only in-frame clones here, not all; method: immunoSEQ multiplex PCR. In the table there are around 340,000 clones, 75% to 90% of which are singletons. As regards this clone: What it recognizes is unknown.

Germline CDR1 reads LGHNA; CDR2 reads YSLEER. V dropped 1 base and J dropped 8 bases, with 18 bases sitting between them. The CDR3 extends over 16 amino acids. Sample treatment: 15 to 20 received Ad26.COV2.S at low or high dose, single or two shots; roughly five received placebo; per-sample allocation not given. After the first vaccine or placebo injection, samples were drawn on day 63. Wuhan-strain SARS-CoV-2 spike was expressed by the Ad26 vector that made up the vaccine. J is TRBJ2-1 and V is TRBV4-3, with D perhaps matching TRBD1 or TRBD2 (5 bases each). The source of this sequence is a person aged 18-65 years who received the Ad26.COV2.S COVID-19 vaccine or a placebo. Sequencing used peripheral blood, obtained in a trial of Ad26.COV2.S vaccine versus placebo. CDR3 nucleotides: TGCGCCAGCAGCCAAGGGTCCGGGACCAGTCGGGATGAGCAGTTCTTC. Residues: CASSQGSGTSRDEQFF.